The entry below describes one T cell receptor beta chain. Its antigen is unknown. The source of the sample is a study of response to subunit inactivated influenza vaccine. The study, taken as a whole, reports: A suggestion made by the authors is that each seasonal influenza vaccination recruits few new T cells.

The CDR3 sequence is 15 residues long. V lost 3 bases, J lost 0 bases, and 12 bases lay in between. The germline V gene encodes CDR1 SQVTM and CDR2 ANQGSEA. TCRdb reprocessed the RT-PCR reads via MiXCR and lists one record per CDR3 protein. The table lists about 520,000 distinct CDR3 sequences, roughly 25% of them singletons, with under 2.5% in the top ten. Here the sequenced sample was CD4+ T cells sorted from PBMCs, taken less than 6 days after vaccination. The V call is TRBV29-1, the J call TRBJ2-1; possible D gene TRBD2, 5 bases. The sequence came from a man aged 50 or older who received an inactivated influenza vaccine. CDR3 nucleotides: TGCAGCGTTGATTCAGCGGCCTTCTCCTACAATGAGCAGTTCTTC. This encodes CSVDSAAFSYNEQFF.